This entry is about one T cell receptor (beta chain). What it binds is unknown. This entry is derived from a study of OX40 agonist ivuxolimab in advanced cancers. Overall study context: Cancers in dose escalation were hepatocellular, melanoma, renal cell and head and neck. Notes on the study in general: The CD4+ and CD8+ T cells in the blood had expanded clonally by week 6 at 0.1 to 3.0 mg/kg.

Sequencing was performed with immunoSEQ multiplex PCR; in TCRdb, only in-frame clones are kept and a portion is missing. The data contain roughly 100,000 clones, roughly 91% of them seen just once; the ten biggest clones take up about 1.5%. With V trimmed by 2 bases and J by 6 bases, 6 bases remained unmatched. Germline loops: CDR1 MRHNA, CDR2 SNTAGT. This CDR3 is built from 14 residues. The V and J genes are TRBV6-4 and TRBJ2-7; 8 bases map to TRBD2. This TCR was sampled from an adult with an advanced solid tumor such as melanoma, head and neck, liver or kidney cancer. This specimen consisted of CD4+ or CD8+ T cells sorted from blood, obtained in a trial of the OX40 agonist ivuxolimab. CDR3: CASSDASGSSEQYF. Here the CDR3 DNA reads TGTGCCAGCAGTGACGCCAGCGGGAGTTCCGAGCAGTACTTC.